The TCR beta chain under discussion was sequenced for a study of PD-L1 blockade in urothelial cancer. The data were produced by immunoSEQ multiplex PCR, yet TCRdb's version contains in-frame clones alone and is incomplete. Here the sample spans 49,000 or so clones, 79% being singletons. V lost 4 bases, J lost 1 base, and 21 bases lay in between. The germline V gene has CDR1 SGHDT and CDR2 YYEEEE. The CDR3 totals 19 residues. Time point in this sample: pretreatment peripheral blood. This TCR derives from a man aged 70-80 years with urothelial cancer. The V call is TRBV5-6, the J call TRBJ2-6; D is perhaps TRBD1 (6 bases). Specimen: PBMCs, collected around atezolizumab (anti-PD-L1) treatment. CDR3 bases: TGTGCCAGCAGCCTAGGGCCTCCCCTAGGGGGATCTGGGGCCAACGTCCTGACTTTC. Its translation: CASSLGPPLGGSGANVLTF.